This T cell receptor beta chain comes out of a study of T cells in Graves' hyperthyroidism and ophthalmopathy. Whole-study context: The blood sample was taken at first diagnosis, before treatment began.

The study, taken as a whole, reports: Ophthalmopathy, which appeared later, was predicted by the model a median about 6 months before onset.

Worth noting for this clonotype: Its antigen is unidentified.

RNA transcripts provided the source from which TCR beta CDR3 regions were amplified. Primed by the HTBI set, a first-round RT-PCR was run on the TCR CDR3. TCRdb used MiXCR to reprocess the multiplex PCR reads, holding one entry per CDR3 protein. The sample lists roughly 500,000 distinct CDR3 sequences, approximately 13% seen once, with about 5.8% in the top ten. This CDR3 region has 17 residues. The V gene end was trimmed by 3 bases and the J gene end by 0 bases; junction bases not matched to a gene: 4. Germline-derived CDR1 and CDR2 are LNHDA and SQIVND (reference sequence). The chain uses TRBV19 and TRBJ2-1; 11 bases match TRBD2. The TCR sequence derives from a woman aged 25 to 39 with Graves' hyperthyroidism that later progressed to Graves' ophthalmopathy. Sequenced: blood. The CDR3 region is CASSMRLAGSSYNEQFF. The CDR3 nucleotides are TGTGCCAGTAGTATGAGACTAGCGGGAAGCTCCTACAATGAGCAGTTCTTC.